The T cell receptor beta chain described here comes from a study of shared clonotypes between healthy human individuals. At a deep level, the assay was run. Profiling relied on immunoSEQ multiplex PCR, and the TCRdb table lists in-frame clones only, not all of them. The sample holds some 980,000 clones, more than 75% seen once. On this clone itself: Its antigen is unknown.

Study observations and caveats: Rarefaction exposed incomplete sorted-subset sequencing despite large depth.

This sequence originates from a man aged 18 to 30 in good health. Source material: memory CD4+ T cells sorted from blood. Subset in this sample: CD45RA-negative fraction.

This CDR3 reads CASGDRGRSYEQYF. In DNA, the CDR3 is TGTGCCAGCGGGGATCGGGGAAGGAGCTACGAGCAGTACTTC. The gene calls are TRBV5-8 and TRBJ2-7; weak D call: TRBD2 (5 bases). Per germline, CDR1 SGHTS and CDR2 YDEGEE. This CDR3 has 14 amino acids. V lost 7 bases and J lost 3, with 17 bases in between.